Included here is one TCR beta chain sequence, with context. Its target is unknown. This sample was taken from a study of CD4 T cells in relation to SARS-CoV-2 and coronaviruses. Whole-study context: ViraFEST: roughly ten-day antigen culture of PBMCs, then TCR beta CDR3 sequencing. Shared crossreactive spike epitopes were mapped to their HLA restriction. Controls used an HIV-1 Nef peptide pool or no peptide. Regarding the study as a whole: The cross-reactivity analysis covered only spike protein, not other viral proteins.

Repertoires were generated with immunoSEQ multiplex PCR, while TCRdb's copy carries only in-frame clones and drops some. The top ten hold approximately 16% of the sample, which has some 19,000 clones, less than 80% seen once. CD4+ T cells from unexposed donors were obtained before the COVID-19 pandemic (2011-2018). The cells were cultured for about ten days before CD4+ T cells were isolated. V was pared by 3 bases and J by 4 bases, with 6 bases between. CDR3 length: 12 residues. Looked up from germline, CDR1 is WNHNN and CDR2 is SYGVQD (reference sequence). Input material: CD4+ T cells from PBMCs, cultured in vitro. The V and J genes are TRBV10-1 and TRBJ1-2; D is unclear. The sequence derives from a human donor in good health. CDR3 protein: CASSDGVYGYTF. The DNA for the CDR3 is TGCGCCAGCAGTGATGGAGTCTATGGCTACACCTTC.